This entry describes one T cell receptor (beta chain). This specimen belongs to a study of blood T cell repertoires in COVID-19. TCRdb's table, derived via immunoSEQ multiplex PCR, lists solely in-frame clones and lacks some. The sample records approximately 10,000 clones, about 81% being singletons. V was shortened by 5 bases and J by 6 bases, with 8 bases between the two germline ends. The CDR3 covers 11 residues. The chain uses TRBV12-3 or TRBV12-4 and TRBJ2-7; D not resolved. The receptor was derived from a man in his 60s with active COVID-19. The sequenced material came from peripheral blood. This CDR3 is CASSVYSEQYF. The CDR3 coding sequence is TGTGCCAGCAGTGTTTACAGCGAGCAGTACTTC.